This T cell receptor (beta chain) derives from a study of cytomegalovirus exposure and HLA in healthy donors. In the study overall: Unique TCRs numbering around 85 million, obtained from HLA-typed donors, made up an early data release.

The V and J ends lost 0 bases and 5 bases, in that order; junction bases with no gene match: 7. The CDR3 loop spans 16 amino acids. Germline values: CDR1 SGHAT, CDR2 FQNNGV. Comments on this clone: Its matching antigen is unknown.

The primer mix had 60 Vbeta and 13 Jbeta primers. TCRdb keeps only in-frame clones here, not all; method: immunoSEQ multiplex PCR. Of over 150,000 clones listed, 80% to 85% are singletons. Points from the study as a whole: Previously analyzed data showed that most TCR beta V segments were productive at a frequency of about 90% or about 30%. TRBV6-2, TRBV6-3 and some other V segments were excluded as indistinguishable.

The donors, nominally healthy at sampling, likely had unrecorded immune exposures. Sequencing was carried out using PBMCs. The chain combines TRBV11-2 with TRBJ2-5; 9 bases are a match to TRBD2. The source is a male donor in good health and CMV-seronegative. The CDR3 region is CASSLDASGKVETQYF. The CDR3 DNA reads TGTGCCAGCAGCTTAGATGCTAGCGGGAAAGTGGAGACCCAGTACTTC.